This TCR beta chain was found in a study of chemoradiotherapy in HPV16-positive cancers. Study-wide background: Candidate HPV-specific T-cell clones and common TCR motifs came from functional assays in a couple of HPV16-positive patients. The study's findings and limits: HPV-specific T cells were functionally defined from only a couple of HPV16-positive patients.

On this clone: What it binds is not known.

Clones were read by immunoSEQ multiplex PCR, and TCRdb kept only the in-frame ones, dropping some. The sample lists approximately 10,000 clones, over 65% occurring once. Sampling was performed from a patient who underwent chemoradiotherapy. The origin of this receptor is a human donor with HPV-associated anogenital cancer.

The CDR3 here is CASSSTSGGAQPQHF. As DNA, the CDR3 is TGTGCCAGCAGCTCAACGTCGGGGGGAGCTCAGCCCCAGCATTTT. The V and J genes are TRBV7-9 and TRBJ1-5; D might be TRBD1 (5 bases). The CDR3 is made up of 15 amino acids. V was cut by 4 bases and J by 6 bases, with 16 bases left in between. Germline V gives CDR1 SEHNR, CDR2 FQNEAQ (reference sequence).